The 5 T cell receptor beta chains given below trace back to one sample, sequenced in a study of T cells expressing NK-cell markers. TCRdb reprocessed the 5' RACE reads; each CDR3 protein has one entry and no DNA is given. This sample's table reports 500,000 or so distinct CDR3 sequences. The sample consisted of blood T cells: a sorted CD56 or NKG2C T cell subset, CD4+ or CD8+ T cells, or bulk PBMC T cells (not recorded which). The receptor set was obtained from a man in his late teens or twenties in good health.

The chain couples TRBV12-3 or TRBV12-4 to TRBJ1-5. The CDR3 runs to 13 residues. The CDR3 spells CASDMGNNQPQHF.

The chain joins TRBV7-8 to TRBJ2-5; lacking DNA, the TRBD1 call made by TCRdb goes unchecked. Germline V gene lookup returns CDR1 SGHVS and CDR2 FQNEAQ. The CDR3 is 15 residues long. This chain's CDR3 is CASSPGQGALETQYF.

V is TRBV7-2 and J is TRBJ1-2. The length of the CDR3 is 14 residues. Germline CDR1 is SGHTA and CDR2 is FQGNSA. CDR3 region: CASSLSKLKGGYTF.

The chain uses TRBV28 and TRBJ1-2. Germline V gene data show CDR1 as MDHEN and CDR2 as SYDVKM. This CDR3 has 12 amino acids. CDR3: CASSGWSDGYTF.

The genes are TRBV12-3 or TRBV12-4 and TRBJ2-2; TCRdb's D call, TRBD1, is unchecked because there is no DNA. The CDR3 runs to 18 residues. This CDR3 reads CASSLALTETLNTGELFF.